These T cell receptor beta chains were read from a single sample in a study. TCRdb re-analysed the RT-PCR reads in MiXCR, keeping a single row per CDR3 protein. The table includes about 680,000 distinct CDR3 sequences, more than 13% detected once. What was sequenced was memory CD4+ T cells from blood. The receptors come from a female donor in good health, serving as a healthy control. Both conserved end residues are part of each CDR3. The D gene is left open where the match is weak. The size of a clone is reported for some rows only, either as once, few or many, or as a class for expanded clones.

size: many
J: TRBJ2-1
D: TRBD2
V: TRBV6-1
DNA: TGTGCCAGCAGTTACGGACCCGGGACTAGGGACTACAATGAGCAGTTCTTC
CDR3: CASSYGPGTRDYNEQFF

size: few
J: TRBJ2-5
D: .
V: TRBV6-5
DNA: TGTGCCAGTCACCGACAGTACCAAGAGACCCAGTACTTC
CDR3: CASHRQYQETQYF

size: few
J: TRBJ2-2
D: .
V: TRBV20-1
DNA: TGCAGTGCTAGAACCCCCGGGGCCGGGGAGCTGTTTTTT
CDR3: CSARTPGAGELFF

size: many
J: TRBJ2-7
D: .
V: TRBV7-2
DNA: TGTGCCAGCAGCTTAGCGGGGGTTTCCTACGAGCAGTACTTC
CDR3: CASSLAGVSYEQYF

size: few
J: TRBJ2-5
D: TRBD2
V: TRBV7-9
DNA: TGTGCCAGCAGCTCCGTAGCGGGAGCAGGAGAGACCCAGTACTTC
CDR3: CASSSVAGAGETQYF

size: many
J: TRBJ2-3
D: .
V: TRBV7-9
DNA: TGTGCCAGCAGTCCATTGGAGGATACGCAGTATTTT
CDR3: CASSPLEDTQYF

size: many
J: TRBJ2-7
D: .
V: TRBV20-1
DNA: TGCAGTGCTAGAAGGCCCTCCTTCGAGCAGTACTTC
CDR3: CSARRPSFEQYF

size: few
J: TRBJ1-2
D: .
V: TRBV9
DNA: TGTGCCAGCAGCGAGAATCAGGGACGTGGCTACACCTTC
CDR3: CASSENQGRGYTF

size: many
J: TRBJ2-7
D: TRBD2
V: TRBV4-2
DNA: TGTGCCAGCAGCCAAGCTAGCGCGGGAGGATCGTCCGAGCAGTACTTC
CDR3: CASSQASAGGSSEQYF

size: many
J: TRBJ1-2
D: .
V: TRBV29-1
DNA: TGCAGCGTTAGCAGAGTTCTCTATGGCTACACCTTC
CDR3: CSVSRVLYGYTF

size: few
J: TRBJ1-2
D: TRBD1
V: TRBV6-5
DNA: TGTGCCAGCAGTTTGATCTCTATCCGGGACAGGGGGAAAGGGGACTATGGCTACACCTTC
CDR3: CASSLISIRDRGKGDYGYTF

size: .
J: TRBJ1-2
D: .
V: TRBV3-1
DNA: TGTGCCAGCAGCCAAGGGACAGTTGAAGGCTACACCTTC
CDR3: CASSQGTVEGYTF

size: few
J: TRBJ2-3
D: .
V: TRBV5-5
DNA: TGTGCCAGCAGCCGTATTGGTGATACGCAGTATTTT
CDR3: CASSRIGDTQYF

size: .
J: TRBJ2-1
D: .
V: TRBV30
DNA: TGTGCCTGGAGAGCCTACAATCTTGCCAATGAGCAGTTCTTC
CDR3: CAWRAYNLANEQFF

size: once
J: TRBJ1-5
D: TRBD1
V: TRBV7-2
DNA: TGTGCCAGCAGCCCCTCCGGGACAGATAATCAGCCCCAGCATTTT
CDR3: CASSPSGTDNQPQHF

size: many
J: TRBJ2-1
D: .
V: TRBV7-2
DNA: TGTGCCAGCAGCTTAGGGGCGGATGTCTACAATGAGCAGTTCTTC
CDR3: CASSLGADVYNEQFF

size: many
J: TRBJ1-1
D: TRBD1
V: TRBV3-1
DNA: TGTGCCAGCAGCCAACCAGGGGGCAGGGACACTGAAGCTTTCTTT
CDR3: CASSQPGGRDTEAFF

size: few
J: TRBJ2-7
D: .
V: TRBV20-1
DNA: TGCAGTGCTAGAGATCAGTGGAGCCCCTACGAGCAGTACTTC
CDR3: CSARDQWSPYEQYF